The 24 T cell receptor beta chains below were found in one sample sequenced in a study of blood T cell repertoires in COVID-19. Data came from immunoSEQ multiplex PCR; TCRdb stores just in-frame clones and leaves some out. The sample records 30,000 or so clones, 87% being singletons. Sequenced sample: peripheral blood. These receptors were collected from a man in his 60s with active COVID-19.

The rearrangement uses TRBV5-1 and TRBJ2-3; TRBD1 matches 9 bases. From germline, CDR1 is SGHRS and CDR2 YFSETQ. CDR3 length equals 14 residues. V lost 4 bases, J lost 6 bases, and 6 bases stayed unmatched. This chain's CDR3 is CASSGGDRADTQYF. Written as DNA, the CDR3 is TGCGCCAGCAGCGGGGGGGACAGGGCGGATACGCAGTATTTT.

V gene TRBV2 combines with J gene TRBJ2-7; tentatively, D is TRBD2 (6 bases). CDR1 and CDR2 (germline): SNHLY, FYNNEI. The V and J ends lost 7 bases and 6 bases respectively, with 19 bases between them. This CDR3 contains 14 residues. For the CDR3, the DNA is TGTGCCAGCAAAGGGACTTCAACTTATGGCGAGCAGTACTTC. Its protein product is CASKGTSTYGEQYF.

The rearrangement links TRBV9 to TRBJ1-6; maybe TRBD1 (5 bases). Trimming cost V 4 bases and J 10 bases, with 18 bases left between them. Germline values: CDR1 SGDLS, CDR2 YYNGEE. The CDR3 sequence is 15 residues long. CDR3 sequence (DNA): TGTGCCAGCAGCCTGGGGGACCTCGGGGGGTCACCCCTCCACTTT. Translating gives CASSLGDLGGSPLHF. Full variable domain (outside the CDR3, taken from reference TRBV9 and TRBJ1-6): DSGVTQTPKHLITATGQRVTLRCSPRSGDLSVYWYQQSLDQGLQFLIQYYNGEERAKGNILERFSAQQFPDLHSELNLSSLELGDSALYFCASSLGDLGGSPLHFGNGTRLTVT.

The chain couples TRBV5-4 to TRBJ2-5, with TRBD2 identical over 13 bases. V lost 0 bases and J lost 5; bases outside the gene matches: 7. CDR3 length: 17 residues. Germline-derived CDR1 and CDR2 are SGHNT and YYREEE (reference sequence). The DNA for the CDR3 is TGTGCCAGCAGCTTGGGACTAGCGGGGGGAACTGGGGAGACCCAGTACTTC. This sequence encodes CASSLGLAGGTGETQYF.

This chain connects TRBV5-3 to TRBJ1-5, with 12 bases lining up with TRBD1. TRBV5-3 carries the ORF label, with uncertain function. The CDR3 totals 20 residues. Trimming cost V 0 bases and J 1 base; bases outside gene matches: 11. CDR3 sequence (DNA): TGTGCCAGAAGCTTGGAGGAAAACCCGGGACAGGGGGCCAGCAATCAGCCCCAGCATTTT. As protein: CARSLEENPGQGASNQPQHF.

V usage is TRBV6-5 and J usage is TRBJ2-7, with a tentative D call TRBD2 (5 bases). Germline V gene lookup returns CDR1 MNHEY and CDR2 SVGAGI. V dropped 8 bases and J dropped 0 bases, with 11 bases sitting between them. The CDR3 consists of 13 residues. CDR3 nucleotide sequence: TGTGCCAGCCGCGGGCTCAGCTCCTACGAGCAGTACTTC. Its translation is CASRGLSSYEQYF.

This clone appeared a single time. The rearrangement links TRBV19 to TRBJ1-5; possible D gene TRBD1, 6 bases. V gave up 3 bases and J gave up 1 base, with 19 bases separating them. The CDR3 sequence is 18 residues long. Germline CDR1 LNHDA, CDR2 SQIVND (reference sequence). CDR3 region: CASSMSVGLRGSNQPQHF. CDR3 DNA: TGTGCCAGTAGTATGTCAGTCGGTCTCAGGGGCAGCAATCAGCCCCAGCATTTT.

This clone was recorded once. This chain uses TRBV19 with TRBJ2-5; 8 bases are a match to TRBD2. The CDR3 consists of 15 residues. Losses at the gene ends were 4 bases for V and 5 bases for J; bases not matched to a gene: 9. CDR1 is LNHDA and CDR2 is SQIVND in the germline V gene (reference sequence). CDR3 nucleotide sequence: TGTGCCAGTAGTACGTACGGGGGGGCCGAGGAGACCCAGTACTTC. Translating it yields CASSTYGGAEETQYF. The full variable domain, its missing parts supplied by reference TRBV19 and TRBJ2-5, is DGGITQSPKYLFRKEGQNVTLSCEQNLNHDAMYWYRQDPGQGLRLIYYSQIVNDFQKGDIAEGYSVSREKKESFPLTVTSAQKNPTAFYLCASSTYGGAEETQYFGPGTRLLVL.

The sample holds a few counts of this clone. The rearrangement uses TRBV4-3 and TRBJ1-3, with D unclear. The V end lost 1 base, the J end lost 7 bases, and 11 bases lay between the germline ends. The CDR3 loop spans 14 amino acids. Germline CDR1 and CDR2: LGHNA and YSLEER. CDR3 sequence: CASSQGGLINTIYF. CDR3 bases: TGCGCCAGCAGCCAAGGAGGTTTAATTAACACCATATATTTT.

This rearrangement joins TRBV15 to TRBJ2-1, with D tentatively TRBD2 (6 bases). Deletions cut 3 bases from V and 5 bases from J, with 14 bases between. Germline V gives CDR1 LNHNV, CDR2 YYDKDF (reference sequence). This CDR3 region has 15 residues. CDR3 sequence: CATSSYFGGHNEQFF. The CDR3, as DNA: TGTGCCACCAGCAGTTATTTCGGGGGACACAATGAGCAGTTCTTC.

The V and J genes are TRBV12-2 and TRBJ2-5; the table calls TRBD2, which could not be checked here. TRBV12-2 is deemed a pseudogene. The CDR3 extends over 19 amino acids. Here the CDR3 reads CASRLAVDRRGLAGETQYF. The DNA for the CDR3 is TGTGCAAGTCGCTTAGCGGTCGACCGCCGGGGACTAGCAGGCGAGACCCAGTACTTC.

This chain joins TRBV5-1 and TRBJ2-2, with a possible D match to TRBD2 (5 bases). In germline, CDR1 is SGHRS, CDR2 YFSETQ. This CDR3 comprises 16 residues. V lost 0 bases to trimming and J lost 5 bases, with 14 bases between them. The CDR3 loop reads CASSLAPGSGTGELFF. As DNA, the CDR3 is TGCGCCAGCAGCTTGGCCCCGGGATCGGGGACCGGGGAGCTGTTTTTT.

V is TRBV7-2 and J is TRBJ1-2; D is undetermined. The CDR3 extends over 14 amino acids. Per the germline V gene, CDR1 is SGHTA and CDR2 is FQGNSA. V was cut by 2 bases and J by 4 bases, with 11 bases left in between. CDR3 in DNA: TGTGCCAGCAGCTTAAGGATAGCCCTCTATGGCTACACCTTC. This gives the protein CASSLRIALYGYTF.

The CDR3: CASSLGAGPFYEQYF. For the CDR3, the DNA is TGCGCCAGCAGCTTGGGGGCGGGCCCTTTCTACGAGCAGTACTTC. V gene TRBV5-1 combines with J gene TRBJ2-7; D perhaps matches TRBD2 (5 bases). V lost 0 bases, J lost 3 bases, and 13 bases lay in between. This CDR3 is built from 15 residues. Germline V gene data show CDR1 as SGHRS and CDR2 as YFSETQ.

As regards this clone: One junction end disagrees with the germline gene, perhaps due to a read error. This rearrangement joins TRBV5-3 to TRBJ1-5; a possible D gene is TRBD1 (5 bases). TRBV5-3 belongs to the ORF category, with a function that is uncertain. This CDR3 has 18 amino acids. The CDR3 region has the DNA TGTGCCAGAAGCTCAGATCTACACTCAGGGTATAGCAATCAGTCCCAGCATTTT. Translated: CARSSDLHSGYSNQSQHF.

This clone was seen more than once but under ten times. The rearrangement joins TRBV2 to TRBJ1-3; D might be TRBD1 (5 bases). V lost 5 bases, J lost 0 bases, and 11 bases lay in between. Germline CDR1 is SNHLY and CDR2 is FYNNEI. This CDR3 is built from 15 residues. Here the CDR3 reads CASSPQDLSGNTIYF. The CDR3 DNA reads TGTGCCAGCAGTCCACAGGACCTCTCTGGAAACACCATATATTTT.

The chain uses TRBV27 and TRBJ2-3; 10 bases map to TRBD2. The CDR3 is 16 amino acids. Germline V lookup: CDR1 MNHEY, CDR2 SMNVEV (reference sequence). Losses at the gene ends were 3 bases for V and 6 bases for J; bases not matched to a gene: 9. The DNA for the CDR3 is TGTGCCAGCAGTTTTTTCCGCCTAGCGGGAGATGATACGCAGTATTTT. This codes for CASSFFRLAGDDTQYF.

The gene calls are TRBV7-2 and TRBJ1-6; weak D call: TRBD1 (5 bases). The CDR3 spans 15 residues. Trimming cost V 2 bases and J 6 bases, with 11 bases left between them. The germline V gene encodes CDR1 SGHTA and CDR2 FQGNSA. The CDR3 sequence is CASSLRGRANSPLHF. The CDR3 DNA sequence: TGTGCCAGCAGCTTACGAGGCAGGGCTAATTCACCCCTCCACTTT.

The chain joins TRBV9 to TRBJ2-7; D might be TRBD2 (6 bases). Germline V gene data show CDR1 as SGDLS and CDR2 as YYNGEE. V was shortened by 4 bases and J by 7 bases, with 21 bases between the two germline ends. CDR3 length equals 15 residues. CDR3 sequence: CASSTRDWGPGEQYF. DNA for the CDR3: TGTGCCAGCAGCACCCGGGACTGGGGCCCTGGGGAGCAGTACTTC.

This clone was detected once. This chain links TRBV5-1 with TRBJ2-7; 8 bases align to TRBD2. Losses at the gene ends were 5 bases for V and 3 bases for J; bases not matched to a gene: 13. The CDR3 is made up of 16 amino acids. CDR1 SGHRS and CDR2 YFSETQ come from the germline V gene. The CDR3 here is CASRTSPASGLYEQYF. The CDR3 region has the DNA TGCGCCAGCAGAACCTCCCCGGCTAGCGGGCTCTACGAGCAGTACTTC.

This clone has a single count. The chain combines TRBV4-1 with TRBJ1-5; D remains unclear. CDR1 is MGHRA and CDR2 is YSYEKL in the germline V gene. The germline V and J ends were trimmed by 0 bases and 2 bases, with 5 bases remaining between them. This CDR3 has 14 residues. The CDR3 region has the DNA TGCGCCAGCAGCCAAGAGCCGGGCAATCAGCCCCAGCATTTT. Protein: CASSQEPGNQPQHF.

This chain's CDR3 is CASSRLAGGYNEQFF. In DNA, the CDR3 is TGTGCCAGCAGTCGACTAGCGGGAGGGTACAATGAGCAGTTCTTC. The rearrangement uses TRBV2 and TRBJ2-1; 14 nucleotides agree with TRBD2. Per the germline V gene, CDR1 is SNHLY and CDR2 is FYNNEI. The CDR3 sequence is 15 residues long. V was pared by 5 bases and J by 4 bases, with 1 base of the junction left unmatched.

The chain links TRBV5-1 to TRBJ2-2, with TRBD2 as a possible D gene (6 bases). V dropped 4 bases and J dropped 1 base, with 11 bases sitting between them. Germline V gives CDR1 SGHRS, CDR2 YFSETQ. This CDR3 contains 15 residues. The CDR3 spells CASSPIAENTGELFF. In DNA, the CDR3 is TGCGCCAGCAGCCCCATAGCGGAGAACACCGGGGAGCTGTTTTTT.

The rearrangement uses TRBV11-2 and TRBJ2-7, with a possible D match to TRBD2 (7 bases). Trimming removed 0 bases from V and 4 bases from J, with 19 bases in between. Germline V gene data show CDR1 as SGHAT and CDR2 as FQNNGV. CDR3 length: 17 amino acids. CDR3 sequence (DNA): TGTGCCAGCAGCTTAGATCTAGGAGGGGGGGTGTCTTACGAGCAGTACTTC. As protein: CASSLDLGGGVSYEQYF.